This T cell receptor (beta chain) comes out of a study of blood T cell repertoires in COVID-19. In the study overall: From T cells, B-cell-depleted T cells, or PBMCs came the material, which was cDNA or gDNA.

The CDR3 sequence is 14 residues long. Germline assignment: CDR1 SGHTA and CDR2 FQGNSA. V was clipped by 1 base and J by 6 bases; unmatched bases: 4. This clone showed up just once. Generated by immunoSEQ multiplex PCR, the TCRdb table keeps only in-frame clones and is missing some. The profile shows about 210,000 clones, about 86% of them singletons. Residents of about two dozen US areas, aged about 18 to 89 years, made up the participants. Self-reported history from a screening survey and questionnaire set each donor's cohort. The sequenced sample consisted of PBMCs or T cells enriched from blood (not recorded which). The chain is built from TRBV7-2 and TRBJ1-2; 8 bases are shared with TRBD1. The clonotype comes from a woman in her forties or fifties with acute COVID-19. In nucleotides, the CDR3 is TGTGCCAGCAGCTTAGTCTTACAGGGGGATGGCTACACCTTC. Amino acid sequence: CASSLVLQGDGYTF.